The 24 T cell receptor beta chains below all came from one sample that was sequenced in a study of blood T cells in healthy people across ages. Using a J-beta primer mix together with a sample-barcoded 5' primer, a second PCR was run for about 6 to 12 cycles. TCRdb reprocessed the 5' RACE reads with MiXCR, giving one entry per CDR3 protein. The top ten hold approximately 11% of the sample, which has 1.5 million to 2 million distinct CDR3 sequences, around 36% seen once. The material sequenced was blood. Receptors were obtained from a woman in her twenties or thirties in good health.

A few counts support this clonotype. Since a much larger clone is just one base distant, this may be a read error. The chain carries TRBV20-1 and TRBJ2-5, with 9 positions matching TRBD2. J gave up 5 bases and V 5 bases, and 6 bases lay outside the gene matches. This CDR3 is built from 13 residues. Germline values: CDR1 DFQATT, CDR2 SNEGSKA (reference sequence). In DNA form, the CDR3 reads TGCAGTGCTGGAGTCGGGACTAGCGAGACCCAGTACTTC. Encoded protein: CSAGVGTSETQYF.

This clonotype has more than one count but fewer than ten. The chain carries TRBV20-1 and TRBJ1-1; the match to TRBD1 covers 8 bases. The CDR3 contains 14 residues. The trim removed 1 base at V and 5 bases at J, leaving 6 bases unmatched. Germline CDR1 DFQATT, CDR2 SNEGSKA (reference sequence). The CDR3 DNA follows: TGCAGTGCTAGAGGGGGCAGGGGGCAGACTGAAGCTTTCTTT. Its translation: CSARGGRGQTEAFF.

The chain uses TRBV5-5 and TRBJ1-1; the match to TRBD1 covers 7 bases. CDR3 length equals 14 residues. J gave up 4 bases and V 2 bases, and 5 bases lay outside the gene matches. CDR1 is SGHKS and CDR2 is YYEKEE in the germline V gene (reference sequence). The CDR3 loop reads CASSLQGYGTEAFF. The CDR3, as DNA: TGTGCCAGCAGCTTACAGGGGTATGGCACTGAAGCTTTCTTT.

This clonotype has just a few counts. V is TRBV12-3 or TRBV12-4 and J is TRBJ2-3, with 11 bases lining up with TRBD1. The CDR3 has 16 amino acids. Unmatched junction bases numbered 5, after V lost 5 bases and J lost 1 base. CDR3 coding DNA: TGTGCCAGCAGTCCTGGGGGACAGGGGGGCACAGATACGCAGTATTTT. Translating it yields CASSPGGQGGTDTQYF.

The V gene is TRBV28, the J gene TRBJ2-7; a possible D gene is TRBD1 (5 bases). Germline V CDR1 and CDR2: MDHEN, SYDVKM. CDR3 length: 15 amino acids. The V end was cut by 2 bases, the J end by 3 bases, with 14 bases between. This CDR3 reads CASSLDQGRLYEQYF. For the CDR3, the DNA is TGTGCCAGCAGTTTAGATCAGGGCAGACTCTACGAGCAGTACTTC. Full variable domain (remainder filled in from reference TRBV28 and TRBJ2-7): DVKVTQSSRYLVKRTGEKVFLECVQDMDHENMFWYRQDPGLGLRLIYFSYDVKMKEKGDIPEGYSVSREKKERFSLILESASTNQTSMYLCASSLDQGRLYEQYFGPGTRLTVT.

This clonotype was seen repeatedly, ten times or more. This chain links TRBV20-1 with TRBJ2-3; 11 bases agree with TRBD1. Germline V gene lookup returns CDR1 DFQATT and CDR2 SNEGSKA (reference sequence). Trimming at V came to 0 bases and at J to 4 bases, leaving 9 bases not matched to a gene. The CDR3 has 17 residues. As DNA, the CDR3 is TGCAGTGCTAGAGACCCTAAGGACAGGGGGCGAGCAGATACGCAGTATTTT. It yields the protein CSARDPKDRGRADTQYF.

This clonotype was found a few times. The J gene is TRBJ1-5, the V gene TRBV27; D uncertain. Trimming removed 6 bases at V and 4 bases at J, with 13 bases between. The germline V gene has CDR1 MNHEY and CDR2 SMNVEV (reference sequence). The CDR3 totals 14 residues. The CDR3 bases are TGTGCCAGCAGACCGGGAGGAGGTAATCAGCCCCAGCATTTT. Translated, it gives CASRPGGGNQPQHF.

This clonotype was counted only a few times. This chain uses TRBV2 with TRBJ2-1; TRBD1 matches at 7 bases. Germline trimming cut 11 bases from V and 0 bases from J; bases unmatched to any gene: 7. This CDR3 region has 14 residues. Germline assignment: CDR1 SNHLY and CDR2 FYNNEI. Here the CDR3 reads CAVQDRSSYNEQFF. CDR3 sequence (DNA): TGTGCCGTCCAGGACAGGAGCTCCTACAATGAGCAGTTCTTC.

The gene calls are TRBV5-1 and TRBJ2-3; no reliable D call. The CDR3 sequence is 16 residues long. V lost 3 bases, J lost 0 bases, and 14 bases lay in between. Per germline, CDR1 SGHRS and CDR2 YFSETQ. The CDR3 DNA reads TGCGCCAGCAGCTCGGGCCTTGTAATGAGCACAGATACGCAGTATTTT. Protein: CASSSGLVMSTDTQYF.

The chain links TRBV9 to TRBJ2-1; D may correspond to TRBD1 or TRBD2 (5 bases each). This CDR3 comprises 14 residues. Trimming pared 4 bases from V and 8 bases from J, leaving 16 bases between. CDR1 is SGDLS, CDR2 YYNGEE, per germline. As DNA, the CDR3 is TGTGCCAGCAGCCGTTGGGACCTGGGCGATGAGCAGTTCTTC. Amino acid sequence: CASSRWDLGDEQFF.

The CDR3 here is CASSLGAGAETQYF. The CDR3 DNA follows: TGCGCCAGCAGCTTGGGAGCGGGGGCAGAGACCCAGTACTTC. The chain is built from TRBV5-1 and TRBJ2-5, with 8 bases fitting TRBD2. The CDR3 consists of 14 residues. In germline, CDR1 is SGHRS, CDR2 YFSETQ. J lost 4 bases, V lost 0 bases, and 2 bases had no gene match.

As concerns this clonotype: Mismatch with germline at one junction end may stem from a read error. J is TRBJ1-6 and V is TRBV20-1, with 8 bases matching TRBD1. This CDR3 is built from 17 residues. Germline V gene data show CDR1 as DFQATT and CDR2 as SNEGSKA (reference sequence). CDR3 bases: TGCGGTGCTAGAGACGCAGGGGGCGCAGTCTATAATTCACCCCTCCACTTT. Translation: CGARDAGGAVYNSPLHF.

This clonotype was found many times. The rearrangement uses TRBV29-1 and TRBJ2-3, with D possibly called TRBD1 or TRBD2 (6 bases each). This CDR3 is built from 14 residues. Germline loops: CDR1 SQVTM, CDR2 ANQGSEA. V was shortened by 4 bases and J by 4 bases, with 15 bases between the two germline ends. As DNA, the CDR3 is TGCAGCGTTGGTACGGAGGGGGGTGCAGATACGCAGTATTTT. Protein product: CSVGTEGGADTQYF.

In its sample, this clonotype was seen a few times. The chain recombines TRBV7-9 with TRBJ2-3, with D unclear. Trimming left V 2 bases short and J 2 bases short, with 14 bases between. Germline CDR1 reads SEHNR; CDR2 reads FQNEAQ (reference sequence). This CDR3 contains 16 residues. The CDR3 DNA reads as TGTGCCAGCAGCTTAAGAAGTGGACGGGTCACAGATACGCAGTATTTT. Encoded protein: CASSLRSGRVTDTQYF.

The chain combines TRBV3-1 with TRBJ2-3; a possible D gene is TRBD2 (6 bases). The CDR3 sequence is 15 residues long. Trimming pared 0 bases from V and 5 bases from J, leaving 12 bases between. Looked up from germline, CDR1 is LGHDT and CDR2 is YNNKEL (reference sequence). In DNA, the CDR3 is TGTGCCAGCAGCCAAGAGCTAGCGTTCTTAGATACGCAGTATTTT. It yields the protein CASSQELAFLDTQYF.

This clonotype was recorded at least ten times. This sequence joins TRBV6-1 and TRBJ2-7; D is unclear. CDR1 MNHNS and CDR2 SASEGT come from the germline V gene. The CDR3 extends over 12 amino acids. Trimming left V 2 bases short and J 2 bases short, with 4 bases between. CDR3 amino acids: CASSERAYEQYF. The CDR3 nucleotides read TGTGCCAGCAGTGAAAGGGCCTACGAGCAGTACTTC.

For the CDR3, the DNA is TGTGCCAGCAGTTACCCCTCTGCAACAGATACGCAGTATTTT. Its translation: CASSYPSATDTQYF. This rearrangement joins TRBV6-6 to TRBJ2-3; no clear D gene. This CDR3 has 14 residues. The V and J ends lost 2 bases and 3 bases respectively, with 9 bases between them. Looked up from germline, CDR1 is MNHNY and CDR2 is SVGAGI (reference sequence).

The chain has TRBV5-1 and TRBJ2-1; 12 bases are shared with TRBD1. Unmatched junction bases numbered 6, after V lost 1 base and J lost 7 bases. CDR3 length equals 16 residues. CDR1 and CDR2 from the germline V gene are SGHRS and YFSETQ. The CDR3 reads CASSLTGQGAINEQFF. CDR3 in DNA: TGCGCCAGCAGCTTGACGGGACAGGGGGCCATAAATGAGCAGTTCTTC.

In the case of this clonotype: A much larger clone lies a single base off, so this may be a read error. The chain combines TRBV29-1 with TRBJ1-2; 7 nucleotides agree with TRBD1. Germline V CDR1 and CDR2: SQVTM, ANQGSEA. The V gene end was trimmed by 5 bases and the J gene end by 8 bases; junction bases not matched to a gene: 14. The CDR3 length is 14 residues. For the CDR3, the DNA is TGCAGCGTTTTTAATTCCAGGGACAGTGGGGGCTACACCTTC. Protein sequence: CSVFNSRDSGGYTF.

This chain links TRBV5-1 with TRBJ2-3; 8 bases agree with TRBD2. Germline V gene sequence: CDR1 SGHRS, CDR2 YFSETQ. The CDR3 contains 16 residues. Trimming removed 2 bases from V and 2 bases from J; junction bases left unmatched: 7. Here the CDR3 reads CASSFYSGEATDTQYF. In nucleotides, the CDR3 is TGCGCCAGCAGCTTCTATAGCGGGGAGGCCACAGATACGCAGTATTTT.

V gene TRBV6-1 combines with J gene TRBJ2-1, with D perhaps assigned TRBD1 or TRBD2 (5 bases each). The V gene lost 7 bases and the J gene lost 6 bases, with 25 bases spanning the gap. Germline V CDR1 and CDR2: MNHNS, SASEGT. The CDR3 runs 17 residues. CDR3 in amino acids: CASIQGKGRLYFNEQFF. The CDR3 DNA reads TGTGCCAGCATCCAAGGGAAGGGGAGACTTTATTTCAATGAGCAGTTCTTC.

The rearrangement links TRBV7-9 to TRBJ2-7; possible D gene TRBD2, 5 bases. The CDR3 runs 15 residues. Germline V lookup: CDR1 SEHNR, CDR2 FQNEAQ (reference sequence). Trimming removed 7 bases from V and 8 bases from J, with 24 bases in between. In DNA form, the CDR3 reads TGTGCCAGCATCGATCGAGGCGAGGGTCCTACGAAGCAGTACTTC. It specifies CASIDRGEGPTKQYF.

V gene TRBV10-3 combines with J gene TRBJ2-3; 8 bases line up with TRBD1. Unmatched junction bases numbered 7, after V lost 2 bases and J lost 0 bases. There are 17 residues in the CDR3. Per germline, CDR1 ENHRY and CDR2 SYGVKD. In DNA form, the CDR3 reads TGTGCCATCAGTGAGCCCGGACAGGGCGGGAGCACAGATACGCAGTATTTT. Translation gives CAISEPGQGGSTDTQYF.

As regards this clonotype: One end of the junction fails to match germline, which may point to a read error. The rearrangement links TRBV27 to TRBJ2-2; a possible D gene is TRBD2 (5 bases). The CDR3 consists of 13 residues. Germline V CDR1 and CDR2: MNHEY, SMNVEV (reference sequence). The CDR3 loop is CTSGATNTGELFF. In DNA form, the CDR3 reads TGTACCAGCGGAGCTACGAACACCGGGGAGCTGTTTTTT.